This T cell receptor beta chain stems from a study of T cells in Graves' hyperthyroidism and ophthalmopathy. From RNA transcripts, TCR beta CDR3 regions were amplified. The HTBI set primed first-round TCR CDR3 RT-PCR. TCRdb fed the multiplex PCR reads into MiXCR, producing one record per CDR3 protein. The repertoire holds fewer than 350,000 distinct CDR3 sequences, with 18% as singletons. Note on this clonotype: A much larger clone is a single base away; this may be a read error.

The sample taken for sequencing was blood. This sequence originates from a woman in her 50s with Graves' hyperthyroidism.

The CDR3 nucleotides read TGTGCCAGCTCACCCCTGGAAGAGTCGATTGACGCTTTCTTT. The encoded protein is CASSPLEESIDAFF. The V and J genes are TRBV18 and TRBJ1-1, with D hard to call. The CDR3 loop spans 14 amino acids. Trimming shortened V by 3 bases and J by 11 bases, and 19 bases separated the two germline ends. Germline loops: CDR1 KGHSH, CDR2 LQKENI.